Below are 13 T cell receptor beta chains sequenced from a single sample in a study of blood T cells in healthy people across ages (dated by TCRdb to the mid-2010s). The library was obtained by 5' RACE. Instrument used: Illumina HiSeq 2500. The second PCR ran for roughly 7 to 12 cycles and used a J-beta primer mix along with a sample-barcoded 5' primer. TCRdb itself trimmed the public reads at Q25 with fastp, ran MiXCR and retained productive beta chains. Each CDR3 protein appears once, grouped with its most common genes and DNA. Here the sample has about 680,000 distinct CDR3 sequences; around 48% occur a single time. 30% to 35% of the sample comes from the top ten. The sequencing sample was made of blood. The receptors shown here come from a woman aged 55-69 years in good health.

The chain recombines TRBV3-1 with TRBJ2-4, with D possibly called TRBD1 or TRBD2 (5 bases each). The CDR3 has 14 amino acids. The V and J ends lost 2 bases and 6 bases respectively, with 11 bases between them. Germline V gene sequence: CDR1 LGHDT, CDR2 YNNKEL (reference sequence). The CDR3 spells CASSQRDGANIQYF. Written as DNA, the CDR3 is TGTGCCAGCAGCCAAAGGGACGGGGCAAACATTCAGTACTTC.

The CDR3 DNA sequence: TGCAGTGCTAGAGATGTGGACTACGAGCAGTACTTC. It specifies CSARDVDYEQYF. The rearrangement joins TRBV20-1 to TRBJ2-7; D unresolved. Trimming pared 0 bases from V and 3 bases from J, leaving 6 bases between. CDR3 length: 12 residues. CDR1 and CDR2 (germline): DFQATT, SNEGSKA (reference sequence).

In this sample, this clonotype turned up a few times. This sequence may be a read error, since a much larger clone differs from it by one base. The CDR3 is CSAQDRGETQFF. As DNA, the CDR3 is TGCAGCGCCCAGGACAGGGGAGAGACCCAGTTCTTC. The rearrangement joins TRBV29-1 to TRBJ2-1; 9 bases fit TRBD1. The germline gives CDR1 SQVTM, CDR2 ANQGSEA. This CDR3 has 12 residues. J gave up 13 bases and V 7 bases, and 11 bases lay outside the gene matches.

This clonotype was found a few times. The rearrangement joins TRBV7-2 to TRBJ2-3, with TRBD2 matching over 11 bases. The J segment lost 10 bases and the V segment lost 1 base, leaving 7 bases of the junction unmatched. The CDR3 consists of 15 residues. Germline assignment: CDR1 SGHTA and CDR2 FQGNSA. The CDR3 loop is CASSLVLAGGPAQYF. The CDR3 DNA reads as TGTGCCAGCAGCTTAGTGTTAGCGGGAGGGCCGGCGCAGTATTTT.

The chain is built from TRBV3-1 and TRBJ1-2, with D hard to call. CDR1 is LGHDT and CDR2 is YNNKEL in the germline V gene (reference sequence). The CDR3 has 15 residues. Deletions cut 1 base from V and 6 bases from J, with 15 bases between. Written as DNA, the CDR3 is TGTGCCAGCAGCCAAGTGGGCAGTTTTTTTAATGGCTACACCTTC. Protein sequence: CASSQVGSFFNGYTF.

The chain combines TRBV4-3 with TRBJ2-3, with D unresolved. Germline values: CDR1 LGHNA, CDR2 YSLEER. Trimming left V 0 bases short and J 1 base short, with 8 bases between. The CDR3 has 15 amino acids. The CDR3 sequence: CASSQDVRRTDTQYF. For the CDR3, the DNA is TGCGCCAGCAGCCAAGATGTGCGGCGCACAGATACGCAGTATTTT.

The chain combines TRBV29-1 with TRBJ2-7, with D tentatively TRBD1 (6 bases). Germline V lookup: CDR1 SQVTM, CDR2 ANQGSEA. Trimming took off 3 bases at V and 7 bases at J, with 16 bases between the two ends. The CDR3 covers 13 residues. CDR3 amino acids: CSVDRGGYNEQYF. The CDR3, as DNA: TGCAGCGTTGACAGGGGCGGATACAATGAGCAGTACTTC.

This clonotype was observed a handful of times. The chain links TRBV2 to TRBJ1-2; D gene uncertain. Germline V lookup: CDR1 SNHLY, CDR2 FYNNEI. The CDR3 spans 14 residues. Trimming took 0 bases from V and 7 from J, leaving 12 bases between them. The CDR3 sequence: CASSEALRQTGYTF. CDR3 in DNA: TGTGCCAGCAGTGAAGCGCTTCGTCAGACTGGCTACACCTTC. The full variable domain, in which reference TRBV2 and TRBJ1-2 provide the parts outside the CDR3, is EPEVTQTPSHQVTQMGQEVILRCVPISNHLYFYWYRQILGQKVEFLVSFYNNEISEKSEIFDDQFSVERPDGSNFTLKIRSTKLEDSAMYFCASSEALRQTGYTFGSGTRLTVV.

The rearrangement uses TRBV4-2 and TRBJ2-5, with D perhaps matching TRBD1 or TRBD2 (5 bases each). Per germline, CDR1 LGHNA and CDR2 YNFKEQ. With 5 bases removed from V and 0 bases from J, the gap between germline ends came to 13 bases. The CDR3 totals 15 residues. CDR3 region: CASSYRGDDQETQYF. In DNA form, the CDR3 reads TGTGCCAGCAGCTATCGAGGGGATGACCAAGAGACCCAGTACTTC.

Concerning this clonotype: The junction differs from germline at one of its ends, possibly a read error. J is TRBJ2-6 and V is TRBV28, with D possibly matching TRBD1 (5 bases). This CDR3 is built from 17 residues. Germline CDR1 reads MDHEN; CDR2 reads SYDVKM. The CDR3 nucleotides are TGTGCCAGCAGTTTACAGGGTCTTTACTCTGGGGCCACCGTCCTGACTTTC. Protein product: CASSLQGLYSGATVLTF.

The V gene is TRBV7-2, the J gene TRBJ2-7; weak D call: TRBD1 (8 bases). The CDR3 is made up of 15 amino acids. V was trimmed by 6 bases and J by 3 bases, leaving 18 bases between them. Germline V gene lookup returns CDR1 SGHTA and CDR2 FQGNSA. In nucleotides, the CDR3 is TGTGCCAGCAGACAGAAACAGGGGGGGGTCTACGAGCAGTACTTC. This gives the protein CASRQKQGGVYEQYF.

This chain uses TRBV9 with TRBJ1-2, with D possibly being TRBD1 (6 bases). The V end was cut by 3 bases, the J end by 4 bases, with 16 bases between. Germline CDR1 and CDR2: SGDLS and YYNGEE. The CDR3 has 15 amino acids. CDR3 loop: CASSAPTGGRYGYTF. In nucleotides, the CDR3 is TGTGCCAGCAGCGCCCCGACAGGCGGGCGCTATGGCTACACCTTC.

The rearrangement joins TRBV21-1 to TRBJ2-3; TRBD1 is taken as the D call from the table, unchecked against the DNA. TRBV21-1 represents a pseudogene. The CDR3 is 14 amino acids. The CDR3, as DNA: TGTGCCAGCACCCCGCGGAGGGGGGCAGATACGCAGTATTTT. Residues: CASTPRRGADTQYF.